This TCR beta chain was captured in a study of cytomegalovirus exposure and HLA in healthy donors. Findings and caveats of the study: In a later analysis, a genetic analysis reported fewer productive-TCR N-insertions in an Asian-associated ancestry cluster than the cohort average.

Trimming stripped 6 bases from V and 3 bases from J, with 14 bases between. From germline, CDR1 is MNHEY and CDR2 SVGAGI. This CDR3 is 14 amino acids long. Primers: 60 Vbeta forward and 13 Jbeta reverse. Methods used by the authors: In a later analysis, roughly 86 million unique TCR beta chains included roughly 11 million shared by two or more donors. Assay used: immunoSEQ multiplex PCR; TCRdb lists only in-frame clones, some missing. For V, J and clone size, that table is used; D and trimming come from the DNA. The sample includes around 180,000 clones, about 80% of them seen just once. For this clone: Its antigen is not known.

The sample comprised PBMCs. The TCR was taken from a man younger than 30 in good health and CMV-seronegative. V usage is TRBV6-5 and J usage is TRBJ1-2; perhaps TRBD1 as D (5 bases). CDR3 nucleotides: TGTGCCAGCAGACTACACGGGACTGACTATGGCTACACCTTC. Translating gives CASRLHGTDYGYTF.